A selection of T cell receptor beta chains follows, all from one sample in a study of T cells in localized non-small cell lung cancer. The repertoire was sequenced with immunoSEQ multiplex PCR; TCRdb's copy has only in-frame clones and lacks some. Here the sample spans tens of thousands of clones, 81% being singletons. Sequenced material: peripheral blood mononuclear cells, taken before any cancer treatment. The source is a male donor aged 60 or over with stage II lung adenocarcinoma. Each CDR3 is given with its conserved first and last residue. D genes are given only for firm matches. The size of a clone is reported for some rows only, either as once, few or many, or as a class for expanded clones.

V gene	J gene	clone size	D gene	CDR3 DNA	CDR3 protein
TRBV5-5	TRBJ2-7	.	TRBD2	TGTGCCAGCAGCCCCTCAGGAGGGAGGGGACTAGAGAACTTC	CASSPSGGRGLENF
TRBV10-3	TRBJ2-1	.	TRBD2	TGTGCCATCAGTGAAGATGGGAGGGAGCGGCGGTGGAATGAGCAGTTCTTC	CAISEDGRERRWNEQFF
TRBV6-5	TRBJ2-1	.	.	TGTGCCAGCAGTGCTACGAATGAGCAGTTCTTC	CASSATNEQFF
TRBV5-6	TRBJ2-2	.	.	TGTGCCAGCAGCTTCAGCGGGGAGCTGTTTTTT	CASSFSGELFF
TRBV2	TRBJ2-3	.	.	TGTGCCAGCAGTCCCGACAGCACAGATACGCAGTATTTT	CASSPDSTDTQYF
TRBV5-6	TRBJ2-1	.	.	TGTGCCAGCAGCCGCCTCTCTGGGGGAGTCAATGAGCAGTTCTTC	CASSRLSGGVNEQFF
TRBV27	TRBJ2-7	.	.	TGTGCCAGCAGTCCACCAGGGCAGGGTAGCAGCGAGCAGTACTTC	CASSPPGQGSSEQYF
TRBV10-3	TRBJ2-2	once	TRBD2	TGTGCCATCAGGCGGGAGGAAAGGGCCGGGGAGCTGTTTTTT	CAIRREERAGELFF
TRBV9	TRBJ1-1	.	.	TGTGCCAGCAGCGTAGGGCTGGGGGCAAAGACTGAAGCTTTCTTT	CASSVGLGAKTEAFF
TRBV9	TRBJ2-4	.	.	TGTGCCAGCAGCGTAGGGGGGGCCAAAAACATTCAGTACTTC	CASSVGGAKNIQYF
TRBV7-7	TRBJ2-5	once	.	TGTGCCAGCAGCCCCCATCCGGGGAGGGAGACCCAGTACTTC	CASSPHPGRETQYF
TRBV7-2	TRBJ2-1	.	.	TGTGCCAGCAGCTTAGGGCCGTGGAATGAGCAGTTCTTC	CASSLGPWNEQFF
TRBV12-5	TRBJ1-1	few	.	TGTGCTAGTGGTTTGTTGGCAGATCTGGCTTTCTTT	CASGLLADLAFF
TRBV5-6	TRBJ1-4	once	TRBD1	TGTGCCAGCAGCTTAAAAGGGGGCGGCGAAAAACTGTTTTTT	CASSLKGGGEKLFF
TRBV5-6	TRBJ1-1	few	.	TGTGCCAGCAGCCAAGAAACAAGGAACACTGAAGCTTTCTTT	CASSQETRNTEAFF
TRBV28	TRBJ1-5	few	.	TGTGCCAGCAGGGCAACAGGGTCTGGGCCCCAGCATTTT	CASRATGSGPQHF
TRBV5-1	TRBJ1-1	.	.	TGCGCCAGCAGCTTGGGTCGACCCCTGCGGAACACTGAAGCTTTCTTT	CASSLGRPLRNTEAFF
TRBV5-1	TRBJ1-5	.	.	TGCGCCAGCAGCTTCTTAGCAGGGAGCGGTCAGCCCCAGCATTTT	CASSFLAGSGQPQHF
TRBV7-3	TRBJ2-3	.	.	TGTGCCAGCAGTTCGTTTGATCGGGCGGGACTCAGATCTAGCACAGATACGCAGTATTTT	CASSSFDRAGLRSSTDTQYF
TRBV4-2	TRBJ2-7	once	TRBD2	TGTGCCAGCAGCCGTGCGGCGGGAGGGGACTACGAGCAGTACTTC	CASSRAAGGDYEQYF
TRBV11-3	TRBJ2-2	.	.	TGTGCCAGCAGCTTAGGAACGGGACCTGTGGGTGGGGAGCTGTTTTTT	CASSLGTGPVGGELFF
TRBV6-5	TRBJ2-3	.	TRBD2	TGTGCCAGCAGTTACTCGAGACTAGCGGGCACAGATACGCAGTATTTT	CASSYSRLAGTDTQYF
TRBV7-9	TRBJ1-3	.	.	TGTGCCAGCAGTCCTGACACGGACGGTGGGGCGGCTGGAAACACCATATATTTT	CASSPDTDGGAAGNTIYF
TRBV5-1	TRBJ1-2	.	.	TGTGCCAGCAGCCCGGTAGGGCAGATAGATGGCTACACCTTC	CASSPVGQIDGYTF
TRBV28	TRBJ1-3	.	.	TGTGCCAGCAGTCTACAGGGTCGTGGAAACACCATATATTTT	CASSLQGRGNTIYF
TRBV7-2	TRBJ2-6	.	.	TGTGCCAGCAGCTTAGACGGCCCCGTCGGTGGGGCCAACGTCCTGACTTTC	CASSLDGPVGGANVLTF
TRBV9	TRBJ2-2	.	.	TGTGCCAGCAGCGTATGGCGGGACACCGGGGAGCTGTTTTTT	CASSVWRDTGELFF
TRBV7-2	TRBJ1-1	few	.	TGTGCCAGCAGCCAGATCTTGGTGAACACTGAAGCTTTCTTT	CASSQILVNTEAFF
TRBV28	TRBJ2-1	.	TRBD2	TGTGCCAGCAGACCTTCCTACGCTAGCGGGAGCAATGAGCAGTTCTTC	CASRPSYASGSNEQFF
TRBV30	TRBJ2-2	.	TRBD2	TGTGCCGGAAACCCCTGGCGGGAGGGCGGGGAGCTGTTTTTT	CAGNPWREGGELFF
TRBV7-3	TRBJ2-1	.	TRBD2	TGTGCCAGCAGCCGGACTAGCAGCGGTAATGAGCAGTTCTTC	CASSRTSSGNEQFF
TRBV5-8	TRBJ1-1	.	.	TGTGCCAGCAGCCTCACAGGGTTCACTGAAGCTTTCTTT	CASSLTGFTEAFF
TRBV28	TRBJ1-4	.	TRBD1	TGTGCCAGCAGCGCCCCCAGACAGGGGTTCGGAGAAAAACTGTTTTTT	CASSAPRQGFGEKLFF
TRBV19	TRBJ1-5	.	.	TGTGCCAGTAGGGAGACCGGGGGAGAAGGGGGTCAGCCCCAGCATTTT	CASRETGGEGGQPQHF
TRBV9	TRBJ2-3	once	.	TGTGCCAGCAGCGTAGGGGTGACTTCGAGCACAGATACGCAGTATTTT	CASSVGVTSSTDTQYF
TRBV6-1	TRBJ1-5	few	.	TGTGCCAGCAGTGAGCAGCGCAATCAGCCCCAGCATTTT	CASSEQRNQPQHF
TRBV14	TRBJ1-1	medium-sized	.	TGTGCCAGCAGCCAGTCTAGCAGGACGGAAGCTTTCTTT	CASSQSSRTEAFF
TRBV6-6	TRBJ2-7	once	TRBD2	TGTGCCAGCAGCCCACCGGGGGGCTACGAGCAGTACTTC	CASSPPGGYEQYF
TRBV5-4	TRBJ1-1	.	.	TGTGCCAGCAGCTTGAAGGGAGGCGACACTGAAGCTTTCTTT	CASSLKGGDTEAFF
TRBV15	TRBJ2-7	.	TRBD1	TGTGCCACCAGCAGAGATTGGGCTGCCGGACAGGAAGGCTTC	CATSRDWAAGQEGF
TRBV2	TRBJ2-5	.	.	TGTGCCAGCAACTTAGGGTCTCAAGAGACCCAGTACTTC	CASNLGSQETQYF
TRBV25-1	TRBJ2-7	.	.	TGTGCCAGCAGTGATGAAGGGGGGTCCTACGAGCAGTACTTC	CASSDEGGSYEQYF
TRBV7-2	TRBJ1-4	.	.	TGTGCCAGCAGCCGCTCATTCGGTGAAAAACTGTTTTTT	CASSRSFGEKLFF
TRBV18	TRBJ2-7	once	TRBD2	TGTGCCAGCTCACCTCTAGCGGGAGGGCCTCTGAACGAGCAGTACTTC	CASSPLAGGPLNEQYF